The 2 T cell receptor beta chains reported below all come from one sample, sequenced in a study of shared clonotypes between healthy human individuals (TCRdb year 2020). Library preparation employed the immunoSEQ multiplex PCR assay. TCRdb holds this immuneACCESS table with in-frame rearrangements only. Some clones are missing; in checked studies, unresolved V genes explain under half, and the rest has no known cause. The sample table records some 500,000 clones; around 77% of these occur just once. About 12% of the sample is held by the ten biggest clonotypes. Sequenced material: PBMCs. Every receptor here comes from a woman in her forties in good health. Some clones in this sample may be carry-over from other donors' samples.

The CDR3 loop reads CASSFGAGRYYGYTF. CDR3 bases: TGTGCCAGCAGTTTTGGCGCAGGGAGATACTATGGCTACACCTTC. This rearrangement joins TRBV27 to TRBJ1-2; tentative D call: TRBD1 (5 bases). Germline values: CDR1 MNHEY, CDR2 SMNVEV (reference sequence). The CDR3 loop spans 15 amino acids. The V and J ends lost 3 bases and 3 bases respectively, with 14 bases between them.

The V gene is TRBV29-1, the J gene TRBJ2-3; 10 nucleotides match TRBD2. After removal of 3 bases from V and 3 bases from J, the junction contained 3 bases not matched to a gene. The germline V gene has CDR1 SQVTM and CDR2 ANQGSEA. CDR3 length: 14 residues. The CDR3 DNA follows: TGCAGCGTTGAGGGACTAGCGAAAACAGATACGCAGTATTTT. Its translation: CSVEGLAKTDTQYF.